The 23 T cell receptor beta chains reported below all come from one sample, sequenced in a study of response to subunit inactivated influenza vaccine. Each CDR3 protein is one row after TCRdb ran MiXCR on the RT-PCR reads. The repertoire has 600,000 to 850,000 distinct CDR3 sequences, less than 15% of them found once; the top ten carry around 7.6%. The sample was PBMCs from blood, taken around two weeks before vaccination. The receptors were gathered from a man aged 45-65 years who received an inactivated influenza vaccine.

The sample holds a few counts of this clonotype. The chain carries TRBV20-1 and TRBJ2-1; no clear D gene. CDR1 and CDR2 from the germline V gene are DFQATT and SNEGSKA (reference sequence). CDR3 length: 11 amino acids. Trimming pared 2 bases from V and 5 bases from J, leaving 4 bases between. CDR3 in DNA: TGCAGTGCTAGAAAGGACAATGAGCAGTTCTTC. This encodes CSARKDNEQFF.

This clonotype was detected ten times or more. This chain uses TRBV5-1 with TRBJ2-2; the D gene is possibly TRBD1 (5 bases). With 0 bases removed from V and 1 base from J, the gap between germline ends came to 13 bases. The germline gives CDR1 SGHRS, CDR2 YFSETQ. CDR3 length: 17 amino acids. The CDR3 protein is CASSLETRGRNTGELFF. Written as DNA, the CDR3 is TGCGCCAGCAGCTTGGAAACAAGGGGTCGGAACACCGGGGAGCTGTTTTTT.

This clonotype occurred a few times. The chain uses TRBV3-1 and TRBJ2-7, with D uncertain. V lost 3 bases, J lost 5 bases, and 8 bases lay in between. This CDR3 comprises 12 residues. Germline V gives CDR1 LGHDT, CDR2 YNNKEL (reference sequence). CDR3 residues: CASSQGFHEQYF. The CDR3 DNA reads TGTGCCAGCAGCCAGGGGTTCCACGAGCAGTACTTC.

In this sample, this clonotype turned up a few times. V usage is TRBV10-3 and J usage is TRBJ2-7; either TRBD1 or TRBD2 may supply D (6 bases each). Per the germline V gene, CDR1 is ENHRY and CDR2 is SYGVKD. The CDR3 contains 17 residues. The V end was cut by 3 bases, the J end by 7 bases, with 25 bases between. The CDR3 loop is CAISEGGGPPRAEEQYF. DNA for the CDR3: TGTGCCATCAGTGAAGGAGGGGGACCCCCCCGCGCTGAGGAGCAGTACTTC.

The J gene is TRBJ2-7, the V gene TRBV4-1; 7 bases agree with TRBD1. Per germline, CDR1 MGHRA and CDR2 YSYEKL. The J segment lost 3 bases and the V segment lost 3 bases, leaving 8 bases of the junction unmatched. The length of the CDR3 is 15 residues. The CDR3 DNA reads as TGCGCCAGCAGCCACCAAGACAGGGCCGACTACGAGCAGTACTTC. Protein product: CASSHQDRADYEQYF.

V and J are TRBV20-1 and TRBJ2-5; 7 bases are shared with TRBD1. This CDR3 spans 13 amino acids. The V and J ends lost 6 bases and 3 bases, in that order; junction bases with no gene match: 7. Germline V gene sequence: CDR1 DFQATT, CDR2 SNEGSKA (reference sequence). CDR3 region: CSALKDRKETQYF. The CDR3 DNA is TGCAGTGCCCTTAAGGACAGGAAAGAGACCCAGTACTTC.

J is TRBJ2-3 and V is TRBV5-5, with a tentative D call TRBD2 (5 bases). Germline-derived CDR1 and CDR2 are SGHKS and YYEKEE (reference sequence). This CDR3 spans 16 amino acids. V lost 5 bases and J 2 bases, leaving 18 bases between the germline ends. CDR3 coding DNA: TGTGCCAGCAGTTTTGTTCCGGGAACCCACACAGATACGCAGTATTTT. It is translated as CASSFVPGTHTDTQYF.

There are a few counts of this clonotype. This chain connects TRBV5-5 to TRBJ2-4; 8 bases line up with TRBD1. V was pared by 6 bases and J by 3 bases, with 11 bases of the junction left unmatched. The CDR3 extends over 16 amino acids. Germline lookup yields CDR1 SGHKS and CDR2 YYEKEE (reference sequence). As DNA, the CDR3 is TGTGCCAGCACCCTAACCGGACAGGGAATCAAAAACATTCAGTACTTC. Translating gives CASTLTGQGIKNIQYF.

This clonotype was detected a few times. The chain joins TRBV6-5 to TRBJ1-2; D unresolved. There are 14 residues in the CDR3. V was pared by 0 bases and J by 8 bases, with 13 bases between. Germline lookup yields CDR1 MNHEY and CDR2 SVGAGI. CDR3 residues: CASSYSRRTSGYTF. The CDR3 DNA reads as TGTGCCAGCAGTTACTCCCGACGGACCTCCGGCTACACCTTC.

This clonotype was seen a handful of times. V and J are TRBV5-5 and TRBJ1-1; TRBD1 aligns across 9 bases. The junction had 7 bases not matched to a gene; V was cut back by 3 bases and J by 4 bases. The CDR3 extends over 15 amino acids. Germline loops: CDR1 SGHKS, CDR2 YYEKEE (reference sequence). CDR3 DNA sequence: TGTGCCAGCAGCTCGGGACAGGGACGGGGCACTGAAGCTTTCTTT. Its translation: CASSSGQGRGTEAFF.

This clonotype was seen more than once but under ten times. V usage is TRBV13 and J usage is TRBJ2-3, with TRBD1 as a possible D gene (6 bases). The V and J ends lost 5 bases and 4 bases respectively, with 22 bases between them. Germline V lookup: CDR1 PRHDT, CDR2 FYEKMQ (reference sequence). The CDR3 covers 17 residues. CDR3 residues: CASSAVVARGRADTQYF. DNA for the CDR3: TGTGCCAGCAGCGCGGTGGTGGCCAGGGGAAGGGCAGATACGCAGTATTTT.

CDR3 in DNA: TGCAGCGTTTTAGACAGGAGCAATCAGCCCCAGCATTTT. It specifies CSVLDRSNQPQHF. V gene TRBV29-1 combines with J gene TRBJ1-5, with D possibly matching TRBD1 (6 bases). V was clipped by 5 bases and J by 1 base, with 9 bases between them. CDR3 size: 13 residues. Germline assignment: CDR1 SQVTM and CDR2 ANQGSEA.

This clonotype appeared a few times. The chain is built from TRBV27 and TRBJ2-3, with TRBD1 matching over 9 bases. Trimming cost V 6 bases and J 3 bases; bases outside gene matches: 16. Per germline, CDR1 MNHEY and CDR2 SMNVEV (reference sequence). The CDR3 contains 18 residues. Here the CDR3 reads CASRPFPSRTGATDTQYF. CDR3 coding DNA: TGTGCCAGCAGGCCATTTCCCTCACGGACAGGGGCTACAGATACGCAGTATTTT.

This clonotype was found a few times. The genes are TRBV5-1 and TRBJ1-1; D is perhaps TRBD1 (6 bases). Germline assignment: CDR1 SGHRS and CDR2 YFSETQ. This CDR3 has 13 residues. Trimming removed 5 bases from V and 3 bases from J, with 11 bases in between. In DNA, the CDR3 is TGCGCCAGCAGATTAAGGGGGGACACTGAAGCTTTCTTT. Protein: CASRLRGDTEAFF.

This clonotype turned up a few times. The V call is TRBV7-2, the J call TRBJ2-3, with 8 positions matching TRBD2. The CDR3 sequence is 15 residues long. CDR1 SGHTA and CDR2 FQGNSA come from the germline V gene. V shed 6 bases and J 1 base; nucleotides not matched to a gene: 6. CDR3 amino acids: CASRLLAERTDTQYF. The CDR3 DNA reads TGTGCCAGCAGACTACTAGCGGAGCGCACAGATACGCAGTATTTT.

In this sample, this clonotype turned up a few times. The J gene is TRBJ1-1, the V gene TRBV7-9; D remains unclear. The V end lost 4 bases, the J end lost 4 bases, and 4 bases lay between the germline ends. The germline gives CDR1 SEHNR, CDR2 FQNEAQ (reference sequence). The CDR3 has 11 residues. CDR3 nucleotides: TGTGCCAGCAGCTACCTCACTGAAGCTTTCTTT. Translated, it gives CASSYLTEAFF.

This chain uses TRBV11-3 with TRBJ2-1; 7 nucleotides agree with TRBD2. Trimming removed 5 bases from V and 2 bases from J; junction bases left unmatched: 9. This CDR3 has 16 amino acids. Germline lookup yields CDR1 SGHNT and CDR2 YENEEA. In DNA, the CDR3 is TGTGCCAGCAGCCGAGCGGGAAGGACTACCTACAATGAGCAGTTCTTC. This translates into CASSRAGRTTYNEQFF.

This clonotype was detected a few times. DNA for the CDR3: TGTGCCAGCAGCCCCTCCGCGGGGGAGTACGAGCAGTACTTC. It codes for CASSPSAGEYEQYF. The chain uses TRBV7-2 and TRBJ2-7; 7 bases line up with TRBD2. The CDR3 spans 14 residues. V lost 5 bases and J lost 4; bases outside the gene matches: 8. Germline CDR1 is SGHTA and CDR2 is FQGNSA.

This clonotype was detected a few times. This rearrangement joins TRBV9 to TRBJ1-6; 9 positions match TRBD1. The CDR3 is 15 amino acids. J gave up 10 bases and V 0 bases, and 5 bases lay outside the gene matches. Germline CDR1 is SGDLS and CDR2 is YYNGEE. Here the CDR3 DNA reads TGTGCCAGCAGCGTAGGGACAGGGGACCACTCACCCCTCCACTTT. It specifies CASSVGTGDHSPLHF. Supplemented by reference TRBV9 and TRBJ1-6, the full variable domain reads DSGVTQTPKHLITATGQRVTLRCSPRSGDLSVYWYQQSLDQGLQFLIQYYNGEERAKGNILERFSAQQFPDLHSELNLSSLELGDSALYFCASSVGTGDHSPLHFGNGTRLTVT.

Of note for this clonotype: A junction end diverges from the germline sequence, so it may reflect a read error. J is TRBJ2-1 and V is TRBV20-1; D unresolved. The CDR3 has 17 residues. CDR1 is DFQATT and CDR2 is SNEGSKA in the germline V gene (reference sequence). The CDR3 DNA sequence: TGCTGTGCCGGACCGACCCGCGACCCCAGCTCCTACAATGAGCAGTTCTTC. It yields the protein CCAGPTRDPSSYNEQFF.

This clonotype was found many times. The chain recombines TRBV6-5 with TRBJ1-1; D unclear. The CDR3 has 13 amino acids. V lost 5 bases, J lost 1 base, and 8 bases lay in between. CDR1 and CDR2 (germline): MNHEY, SVGAGI. CDR3 sequence (DNA): TGTGCCAGCAGTACCGACAAGAACACTGAAGCTTTCTTT. Amino acids: CASSTDKNTEAFF.

This clonotype was recorded a few times. This CDR3 is CSARGASESNTGELFF. CDR3 sequence (DNA): TGCAGTGCTAGAGGGGCCAGCGAGTCAAACACCGGGGAGCTGTTTTTT. The gene calls are TRBV20-1 and TRBJ2-2; D gene unclear. Between the trimmed V and J ends, which lost 1 base and 2 bases, there was a span of 14 bases. This CDR3 spans 16 amino acids. Looked up from germline, CDR1 is DFQATT and CDR2 is SNEGSKA (reference sequence).

The chain links TRBV5-1 to TRBJ2-4; D may be TRBD2 (6 bases). V gave up 0 bases and J gave up 0 bases, with 10 bases separating them. This CDR3 has 16 residues. Germline loops: CDR1 SGHRS, CDR2 YFSETQ. The CDR3 loop is CASSLGGTLAKNIQYF. As DNA, the CDR3 is TGCGCCAGCAGCTTGGGCGGGACTCTAGCCAAAAACATTCAGTACTTC.